This T cell receptor (beta chain) was retrieved from a study of cytomegalovirus exposure and HLA in healthy donors. Study-level background: The study placed less than 90% of its 398 genotyped donors in the Caucasian-associated ancestry cluster. Overall study findings and caveats: Previously analyzed data showed that most TCR beta V segments were productive at a frequency of about 87% or about 30%.

A remark on this clone: Its antigen is as yet unknown.

Germline V gives CDR1 SNHLY, CDR2 FYNNEI. Trimming removed 10 bases from V and 6 bases from J, with 13 bases in between. The CDR3 loop spans 12 amino acids. This PCR relied on a set of 60 Vbeta primers and 13 Jbeta primers. Sequencing was performed with immunoSEQ multiplex PCR; in TCRdb, only in-frame clones are kept and a portion is missing. The repertoire holds 130,000 or so clones, with approximately 10% as singletons. The receptor was derived from a middle-aged woman in good health and CMV-seropositive. The material sequenced was PBMCs. This chain connects TRBV2 to TRBJ2-1, with a possible D match to TRBD2 (5 bases). The CDR3 nucleotides are TGTGCCACCGAGGGCCTCCCCAATGAGCAGTTCTTC. Translated, it gives CATEGLPNEQFF.